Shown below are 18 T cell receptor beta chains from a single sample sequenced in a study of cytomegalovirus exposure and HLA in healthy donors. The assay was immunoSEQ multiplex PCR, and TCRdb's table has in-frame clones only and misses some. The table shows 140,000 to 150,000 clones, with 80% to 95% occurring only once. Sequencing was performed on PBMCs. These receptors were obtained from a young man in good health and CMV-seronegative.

Here the CDR3 DNA reads TGTGCCAGTAGTTCCCACACCCGCTCTGGGGCCAACGTCCTGACTTTC. Protein product: CASSSHTRSGANVLTF. V and J are TRBV19 and TRBJ2-6, with D uncertain. This CDR3 has 16 amino acids. Germline V gene lookup returns CDR1 LNHDA and CDR2 SQIVND (reference sequence). V lost 5 bases and J 0 bases, leaving 11 bases between the germline ends.

This chain's CDR3 is CASSFKAGRLGNQPQHF. CDR3 DNA: TGTGCCAGCAGTTTTAAGGCAGGGCGGTTAGGCAATCAGCCCCAGCATTTT. The V call is TRBV28, the J call TRBJ1-5; D might be TRBD1 (5 bases). V lost 3 bases, J lost 2 bases, and 17 bases lay in between. This CDR3 region has 17 residues. Germline-derived CDR1 and CDR2 are MDHEN and SYDVKM.

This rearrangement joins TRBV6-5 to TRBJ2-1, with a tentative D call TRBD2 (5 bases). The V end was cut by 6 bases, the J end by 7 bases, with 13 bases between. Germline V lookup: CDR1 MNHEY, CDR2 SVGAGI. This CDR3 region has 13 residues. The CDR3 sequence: CASRKLPGNEQFF. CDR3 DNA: TGTGCCAGCAGAAAGTTGCCGGGGAATGAGCAGTTCTTC.

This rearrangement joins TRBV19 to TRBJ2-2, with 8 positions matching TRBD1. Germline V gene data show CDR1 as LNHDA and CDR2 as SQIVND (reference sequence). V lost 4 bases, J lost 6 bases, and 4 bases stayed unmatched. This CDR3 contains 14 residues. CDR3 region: CASSKSDRAGELFF. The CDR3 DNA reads TGTGCCAGTAGTAAATCGGACAGGGCCGGGGAGCTGTTTTTT.

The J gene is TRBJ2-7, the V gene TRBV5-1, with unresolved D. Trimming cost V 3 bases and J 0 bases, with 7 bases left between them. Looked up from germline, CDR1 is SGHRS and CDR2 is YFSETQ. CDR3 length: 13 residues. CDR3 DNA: TGCGCCAGCAGCTCCGACAACTCCTACGAGCAGTACTTC. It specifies CASSSDNSYEQYF.

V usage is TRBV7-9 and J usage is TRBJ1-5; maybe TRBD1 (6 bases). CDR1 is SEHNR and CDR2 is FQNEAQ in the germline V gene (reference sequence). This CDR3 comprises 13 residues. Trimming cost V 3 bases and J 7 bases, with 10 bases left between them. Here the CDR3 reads CASSLGARQPQHF. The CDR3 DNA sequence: TGTGCCAGCAGCTTGGGGGCCAGGCAGCCCCAGCATTTT.

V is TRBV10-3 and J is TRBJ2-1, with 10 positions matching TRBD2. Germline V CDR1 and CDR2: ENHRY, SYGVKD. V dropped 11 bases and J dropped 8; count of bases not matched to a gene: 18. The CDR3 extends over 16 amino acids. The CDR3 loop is CAPTGLAAWGVYEQFF. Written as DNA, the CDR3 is TGTGCCCCCACCGGACTAGCGGCATGGGGCGTTTATGAGCAGTTCTTC.

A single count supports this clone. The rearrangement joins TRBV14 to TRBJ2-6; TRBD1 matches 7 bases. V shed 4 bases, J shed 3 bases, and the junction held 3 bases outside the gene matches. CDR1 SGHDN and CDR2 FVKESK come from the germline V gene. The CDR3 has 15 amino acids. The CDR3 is CASSRQGGGANVLTF. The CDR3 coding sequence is TGTGCCAGCAGCCGACAGGGCGGTGGGGCCAACGTCCTGACTTTC.

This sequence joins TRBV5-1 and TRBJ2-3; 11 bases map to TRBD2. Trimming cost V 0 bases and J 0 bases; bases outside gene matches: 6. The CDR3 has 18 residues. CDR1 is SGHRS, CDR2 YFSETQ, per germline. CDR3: CASSLVASGGYSTDTQYF. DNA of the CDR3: TGCGCCAGCAGCTTGGTGGCTAGCGGGGGGTATAGCACAGATACGCAGTATTTT.

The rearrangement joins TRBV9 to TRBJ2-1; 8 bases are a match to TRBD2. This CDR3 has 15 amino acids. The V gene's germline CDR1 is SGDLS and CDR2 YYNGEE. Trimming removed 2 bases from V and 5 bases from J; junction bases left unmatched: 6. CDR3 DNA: TGTGCCAGCAGCGTGGCTAGCGGGCAACACAATGAGCAGTTCTTC. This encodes CASSVASGQHNEQFF.

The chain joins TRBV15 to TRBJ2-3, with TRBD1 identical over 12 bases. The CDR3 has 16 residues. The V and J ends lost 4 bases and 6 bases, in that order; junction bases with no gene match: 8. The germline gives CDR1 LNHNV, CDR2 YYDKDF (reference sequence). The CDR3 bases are TGTGCCACCAGCAAGGGGGGACAGGGGGCTTCTGATACGCAGTATTTT. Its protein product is CATSKGGQGASDTQYF.

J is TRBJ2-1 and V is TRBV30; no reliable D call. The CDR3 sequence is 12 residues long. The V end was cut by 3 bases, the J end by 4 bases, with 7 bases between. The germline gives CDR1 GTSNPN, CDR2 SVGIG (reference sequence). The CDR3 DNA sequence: TGTGCCTGGAGCCAGTTTTACAATGAGCAGTTCTTC. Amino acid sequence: CAWSQFYNEQFF.

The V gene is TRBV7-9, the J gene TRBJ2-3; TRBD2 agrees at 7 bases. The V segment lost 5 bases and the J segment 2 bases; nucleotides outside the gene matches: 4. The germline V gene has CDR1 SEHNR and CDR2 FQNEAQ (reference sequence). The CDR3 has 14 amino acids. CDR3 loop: CASSTGTNTDTQYF. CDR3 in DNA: TGTGCCAGCAGCACCGGGACTAACACAGATACGCAGTATTTT.

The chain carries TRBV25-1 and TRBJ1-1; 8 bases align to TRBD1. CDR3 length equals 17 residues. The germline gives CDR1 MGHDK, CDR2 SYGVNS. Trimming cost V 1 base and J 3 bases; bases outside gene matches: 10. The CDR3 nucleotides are TGTGCCAGCAGTGAATGGACAGGGTCGTTTCGCGACACTGAAGCTTTCTTT. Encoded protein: CASSEWTGSFRDTEAFF.

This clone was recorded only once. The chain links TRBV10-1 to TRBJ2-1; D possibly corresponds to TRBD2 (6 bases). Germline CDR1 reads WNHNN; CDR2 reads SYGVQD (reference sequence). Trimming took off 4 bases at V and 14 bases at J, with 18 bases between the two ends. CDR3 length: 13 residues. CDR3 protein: CASSASRGLRKFF. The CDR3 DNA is TGCGCCAGCAGTGCCTCACGGGGGTTGCGCAAGTTCTTC.

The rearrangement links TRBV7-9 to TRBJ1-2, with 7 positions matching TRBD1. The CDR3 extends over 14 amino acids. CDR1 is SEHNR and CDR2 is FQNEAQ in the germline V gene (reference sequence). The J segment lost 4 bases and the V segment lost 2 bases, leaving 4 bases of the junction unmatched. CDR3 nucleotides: TGTGCCAGCAGCTTAAGGGGACAGTCCTATGGCTACACCTTC. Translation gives CASSLRGQSYGYTF.

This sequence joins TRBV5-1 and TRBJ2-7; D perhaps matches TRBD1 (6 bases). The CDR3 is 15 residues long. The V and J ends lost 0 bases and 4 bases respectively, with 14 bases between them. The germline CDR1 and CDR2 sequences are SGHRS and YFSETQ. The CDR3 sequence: CASSLAGSGEYEQYF. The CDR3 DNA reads TGCGCCAGCAGCTTGGCGGGGTCAGGGGAGTACGAGCAGTACTTC.

The CDR3 loop is CATSRDRNTDTQYF. The CDR3 nucleotides read TGTGCCACCAGCAGAGATAGAAACACAGATACGCAGTATTTT. The chain recombines TRBV15 with TRBJ2-3, with D unclear. The ends were cut back, 0 bases at V and 2 bases at J, with 6 bases in the middle. There are 14 residues in the CDR3. CDR1 is LNHNV, CDR2 YYDKDF, per germline (reference sequence).